The present entry profiles one TCR beta chain with its context. Its antigen specificity is not known. Per-base qualities were not stored, and no clone one base away is much larger. This entry is derived from a study of STAT5B mutations in CD4+ large granular lymphocyte leukemia (dated by TCRdb to between 2020 and 2023). With respect to the entire study: Among the healthy controls, the CDR3 'QG' motif was associated with a particular HLA allele. TCRbeta repertoires of CD4+ T-cell large granular lymphocyte leukemia patients were compared with those of healthy blood donors. Flow cytometry performed on FACSCanto II or FACSVerse showed that the purified fractions had more than 95% purity among lymphocytes. The paper as a whole reports these results and caveats: Each patient's main leukemic clonotypes were private, but roughly a quarter of these clonotypes showed up at low frequency in the non-leukemic repertoires of other patients. Enrichment of TRBV06-family usage was observed among the top patient clones (8/27) relative to healthy controls (2/35). Data were not HLA-matched; higher clonality in CD4+ versus CD8+ T-LGLL could reflect the relatively small sample size. Compared with healthy CD4+ repertoires, CD4-sorted patient repertoires appeared more clonal, and this difference remained even after the putative leukemic clones were removed.

Cut back by 0 bases and 8 bases, the V and J ends lie 6 bases apart. The CDR3 numbers 12 residues from cysteine through phenylalanine. Of all the DNA, just the CDR3 is kept, 36 bases in frame from base 1. The germline V gene (reference sequence) supplies CDR1 SGHNT and CDR2 YYREEE. The immunoSEQ assay at survey resolution was used to sequence TCRbeta rearrangements from genomic DNA. As for the authors' bioinformatics: In the TCR sequencing data, the smallest productive clonotype frequency that could be detected was 2.59 x 10-5. Only productive TCRbeta rearrangements, meaning sequences that were complete and in-frame, were kept for the analyses. The clonality of each sample was calculated as Simpson clonality in the immunoSEQ Analyzer version 3.0. Clones were binned by frequency as very rare, small, medium, large (1-20%) or hyperexpanded (>20%). Generation probabilities were estimated with OLGA 1.2.3, V-gene circos plots were made with VDJtools, specificities were looked up in VDJdb, and CDR3 motifs were identified with GLIPH. This immuneACCESS table, as held by TCRdb, lists in-frame sequences with V and J called but not all clones. Of the missing ones, under half trace to an unresolved V gene in checked studies; the others have no known cause. The DNA gave D and trimming, while V, J and clone size come from that table. The sample records under 35,000 clones, 65% to 80% of which are singletons. The top ten hold 2% to 2.5% of the sample.

The healthy control group was made up of around 34 blood donors, and the Finnish Red Cross blood service supplied their buffy coats. All TCR-sequenced material derived from peripheral blood: patient blood samples and healthy donor buffy coats. Peripheral blood mononuclear cells were isolated by Ficoll-Hypaque gradient centrifugation. CD4+ cells were magnetically purified from the buffy coats of healthy controls. Genomic DNA was extracted with the Gentra Puregene Cell and Tissue kit and quantified on a Qubit 2.0 fluorometer. The receptor chain draws on TRBV5-4 and TRBJ2-1, with the identity of the D gene unclear. The receptor comes from a human donor in good health. The sequencing input was CD4+ T cells from blood buffy coats. The nucleotide sequence is given as TGTGCCAGCAGCTTGGATCGGTATGAGCAGTTCTTC. Translated, this is CASSLDRYEQFF.